The 2 T cell receptor beta chains given below trace back to one sample, sequenced in a study of blood T cells in healthy people across ages. For the second PCR, which ran for about 6 to 12 cycles, a sample-barcoded 5' primer and a J-beta primer mix were used. From the 5' RACE reads, TCRdb called clonotypes with MiXCR, one entry per CDR3 protein. The sample lists approximately 1.5 million distinct CDR3 sequences, about 31% occurring once. The source material was blood. All receptors come from a woman aged 30 to 39 in good health.

This clonotype was picked up many times. The chain couples TRBV3-1 to TRBJ2-7; TRBD2 agrees at 12 bases. The germline CDR1 and CDR2 sequences are LGHDT and YNNKEL (reference sequence). The J segment lost 1 base and the V segment lost 4 bases, leaving 5 bases of the junction unmatched. The CDR3 is 16 residues long. The CDR3 nucleotides are TGTGCCAGCAGCCCGACTAGCGGGAGTTTGTCCTACGAGCAGTACTTC. The encoded protein is CASSPTSGSLSYEQYF.

This clonotype turned up a few times. V and J are TRBV7-2 and TRBJ2-7; possible D gene TRBD2, 7 bases. This CDR3 contains 14 residues. From germline, CDR1 is SGHTA and CDR2 FQGNSA. V was trimmed by 5 bases and J by 4 bases, leaving 15 bases between them. DNA of the CDR3: TGTGCCAGCAGCAAGTGGGGGGGGGCTTACGAGCAGTACTTC. It codes for CASSKWGGAYEQYF.